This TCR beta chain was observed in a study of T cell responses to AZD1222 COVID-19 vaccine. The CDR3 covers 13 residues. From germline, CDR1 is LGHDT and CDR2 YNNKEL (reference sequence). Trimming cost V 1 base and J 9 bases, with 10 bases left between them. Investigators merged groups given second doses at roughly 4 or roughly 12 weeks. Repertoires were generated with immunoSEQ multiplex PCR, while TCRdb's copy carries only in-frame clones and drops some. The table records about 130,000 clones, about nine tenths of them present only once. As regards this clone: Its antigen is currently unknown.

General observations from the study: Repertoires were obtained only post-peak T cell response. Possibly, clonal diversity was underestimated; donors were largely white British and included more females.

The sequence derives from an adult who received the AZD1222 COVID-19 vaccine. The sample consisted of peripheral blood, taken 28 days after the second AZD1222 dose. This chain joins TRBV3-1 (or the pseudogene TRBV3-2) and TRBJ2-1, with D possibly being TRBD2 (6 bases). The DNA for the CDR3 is TGTGCCAGCAGCCAAGTTGCCGGGAGTGAGCAGTTCTTC. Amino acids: CASSQVAGSEQFF.